The present TCR beta chain was sequenced within a study of blood T cell repertoires in COVID-19. About the study: Samples taken during acute and convalescent COVID-19 were collected in the United States, Italy and Spain.

This CDR3 is built from 13 residues. V was clipped by 0 bases and J by 2 bases, with 5 bases between them. Germline V gene data show CDR1 as SGDLS and CDR2 as YYNGEE. This table comes from immunoSEQ multiplex PCR, and its TCRdb copy is limited to in-frame clones, with some not included. The sample holds about 140,000 clones, just under 90% seen once. Sequenced input: peripheral blood. The V call is TRBV9, the J call TRBJ2-5; D remains ambiguous. The TCR sequence derives from a woman of 80 years or more with acute or convalescent COVID-19. The CDR3 is CASSVGLQETQYF. CDR3 sequence (DNA): TGTGCCAGCAGCGTAGGTCTACAAGAGACCCAGTACTTC.